The 18 T cell receptor beta chains in this list originate from one sample, sequenced in a study of Graves' ophthalmopathy and Graves' hyperthyroidism. The sequenced template was RNA, covering the TCR beta CDR3 region. HTBI primers served in a first-round RT-PCR, which a second-round multiplex PCR followed. TCRdb redid the calling of the multiplex PCR reads with MiXCR, one entry per CDR3 protein. This table has fewer than 600,000 distinct CDR3 sequences, approximately 15% appearing once. Sequenced material: blood. These receptors all stem from a woman in her twenties or thirties with Graves' ophthalmopathy.

This clonotype was detected ten times or more. This chain uses TRBV20-1 with TRBJ1-2; D not certain. With 1 base removed from V and 2 bases from J, the gap between germline ends came to 5 bases. CDR3 length equals 12 residues. Germline V gene sequence: CDR1 DFQATT, CDR2 SNEGSKA (reference sequence). The CDR3 nucleotides are TGCAGTGCTAGAGGGGGAAACTATGGCTACACCTTC. Translating it yields CSARGGNYGYTF.

This clonotype was picked up many times. The CDR3 DNA reads TGTGCCAGCAGCTTATCCTCTGACAGGCGCTACGAGCAGTACTTC. This codes for CASSLSSDRRYEQYF. The rearrangement uses TRBV7-6 and TRBJ2-7; D might be TRBD1 (6 bases). The length of the CDR3 is 15 residues. The germline V and J ends were trimmed by 2 bases and 3 bases, with 14 bases remaining between them. Germline CDR1 is SGHVS and CDR2 is FNYEAQ.

This clonotype occurred many times. The V call is TRBV7-9, the J call TRBJ1-1; D is unresolved. CDR3 length: 12 residues. Between the trimmed V and J ends, which lost 5 bases and 6 bases, there was a span of 10 bases. CDR1 SEHNR and CDR2 FQNEAQ come from the germline V gene (reference sequence). The CDR3 spells CASSDLYAEAFF. In DNA form, the CDR3 reads TGTGCCAGCAGCGATCTCTACGCTGAAGCTTTCTTT.

The J gene is TRBJ2-5, the V gene TRBV20-1, with D unresolved. From germline, CDR1 is DFQATT and CDR2 SNEGSKA (reference sequence). V lost 2 bases and J 9 bases, leaving 13 bases between the germline ends. CDR3 length equals 12 residues. The CDR3 here is CSARRAAVSQYF. The DNA for the CDR3 is TGCAGTGCTAGAAGGGCGGCCGTTTCCCAGTACTTC.

This clonotype came up a few times. For the CDR3, the DNA is TGCAGTGCTAATCCCTCCGGACCGAACACTGAAGCTTTCTTT. The encoded protein is CSANPSGPNTEAFF. The V call is TRBV20-1, the J call TRBJ1-1; D gene ambiguous. The V gene lost 4 bases and the J gene lost 1 base, with 13 bases spanning the gap. The CDR3 is made up of 14 amino acids. Germline loops: CDR1 DFQATT, CDR2 SNEGSKA (reference sequence).

The sample holds many counts of this clonotype. The chain combines TRBV7-8 with TRBJ2-7; D gene uncertain. The V gene's germline CDR1 is SGHVS and CDR2 FQNEAQ. This CDR3 has 16 amino acids. The V and J ends lost 3 bases and 3 bases respectively, with 18 bases between them. CDR3 nucleotide sequence: TGTGCCAGCAGCTTCGTCGGACCCCGGGCCCGCTACGAGCAGTACTTC. This codes for CASSFVGPRARYEQYF.

This clonotype was found many times. The chain recombines TRBV7-3 with TRBJ1-1; no firm D call. The germline V gene has CDR1 SGHTA and CDR2 FQGTGA. The V end lost 5 bases, the J end lost 8 bases, and 9 bases lay between the germline ends. This CDR3 contains 11 residues. CDR3: CASSPFREAFF. The CDR3 DNA is TGTGCCAGCAGCCCCTTCAGAGAAGCTTTCTTT.

V and J are TRBV12-3 or TRBV12-4 and TRBJ2-5, with D possibly being TRBD1 (5 bases). Trimming removed 8 bases at V and 1 base at J, with 17 bases between. The length of the CDR3 is 15 residues. The CDR3 bases are TGTGCCAGCCGTCCCGCCAGGGTACTCCAAGAGACCCAGTACTTC. Translated: CASRPARVLQETQYF.

In this sample, this clonotype turned up many times. This chain uses TRBV19 with TRBJ2-5; 8 bases fit TRBD1. V lost 3 bases to trimming and J lost 1 base; unmatched junction nucleotides: 7. This CDR3 has 16 residues. Germline CDR1 LNHDA, CDR2 SQIVND (reference sequence). The CDR3 DNA is TGTGCCAGTAGTATTCGCAACAGGGGGGTCCAAGAGACCCAGTACTTC. Translation: CASSIRNRGVQETQYF.

The chain couples TRBV19 to TRBJ1-1; TRBD1 matches 7 bases. The CDR3 is 13 residues long. Germline assignment: CDR1 LNHDA and CDR2 SQIVND (reference sequence). The V gene end was trimmed by 8 bases and the J gene end by 8 bases; junction bases not matched to a gene: 11. This CDR3 reads CASLDRTYEEAFF. CDR3 DNA: TGTGCCAGTCTGGACAGGACTTATGAGGAAGCTTTCTTT. The entire variable domain, with the rest obtained from reference TRBV19 and TRBJ1-1, is as follows: DGGITQSPKYLFRKEGQNVTLSCEQNLNHDAMYWYRQDPGQGLRLIYYSQIVNDFQKGDIAEGYSVSREKKESFPLTVTSAQKNPTAFYLCASLDRTYEEAFFGQGTRLTVV.

This clonotype was detected many times. The genes are TRBV30 and TRBJ1-5; 8 bases line up with TRBD1. Germline assignment: CDR1 GTSNPN and CDR2 SVGIG (reference sequence). V gave up 4 bases and J gave up 6 bases; unmatched junction bases: 11. CDR3 length equals 15 residues. CDR3 coding DNA: TGTGCCTGGACCAGAAGTGGACAGGGCATTCAGCCCCAGCATTTT. This codes for CAWTRSGQGIQPQHF.

The sample holds many counts of this clonotype. This chain connects TRBV7-8 to TRBJ2-6; TRBD2 is a possible D gene (5 bases). CDR1 is SGHVS and CDR2 is FQNEAQ in the germline V gene. V was shortened by 1 base and J by 0 bases, with 13 bases between the two germline ends. The CDR3 is 18 residues long. The CDR3 sequence is CASSLGFGLSSGANVLTF. CDR3 nucleotide sequence: TGTGCCAGCAGCTTAGGTTTCGGACTTTCCTCTGGGGCCAACGTCCTGACTTTC.

The rearrangement links TRBV30 to TRBJ1-4; 10 bases align to TRBD1. V trimming: 2 bases; J trimming: 6 bases; junction bases outside the gene matches: 3. This CDR3 spans 14 amino acids. Per the germline V gene, CDR1 is GTSNPN and CDR2 is SVGIG (reference sequence). This chain's CDR3 is CAWSRDRGYEKLFF. The CDR3 nucleotides are TGTGCCTGGAGTCGGGACAGGGGATATGAAAAACTGTTTTTT.

At least ten counts were recorded for this clonotype. The genes are TRBV5-1 and TRBJ2-7, with D unresolved. Trimming cost V 5 bases and J 3 bases, with 15 bases left between them. Germline V gene lookup returns CDR1 SGHRS and CDR2 YFSETQ. The CDR3 sequence is 14 residues long. The CDR3: CASRAEVHSYEQYF. CDR3 bases: TGCGCCAGCAGGGCCGAGGTTCACAGCTACGAGCAGTACTTC.

This clonotype was recorded once. A much larger clone differs from this one at a single base, so this may be a read error. The chain links TRBV9 to TRBJ2-7; TRBD2 matches 8 bases. The CDR3 is made up of 14 amino acids. From germline, CDR1 is SGDLS and CDR2 YYNGEE. Trimming cost V 2 bases and J 3 bases; bases outside gene matches: 4. The CDR3, as DNA: TGTGCCAGCAGCGTCCGGGGGGGCGGCTACGAGCAGTACGTC. It specifies CASSVRGGGYEQYV.

This clonotype was found a few times. The chain recombines TRBV6-4 with TRBJ1-5, with D perhaps matching TRBD1 (5 bases). Germline CDR1 MRHNA, CDR2 SNTAGT. This CDR3 spans 15 amino acids. The germline V and J ends were trimmed by 7 bases and 0 bases, with 13 bases remaining between them. CDR3 sequence: CASTVGPYSNQPQHF. Written as DNA, the CDR3 is TGTGCCAGCACTGTGGGACCCTATAGCAATCAGCCCCAGCATTTT.

This clonotype was found a few times. This sequence joins TRBV19 and TRBJ1-6, with 8 bases identical to TRBD1. Trimming removed 8 bases from V and 7 bases from J; junction bases left unmatched: 10. The CDR3 contains 15 residues. Looked up from germline, CDR1 is LNHDA and CDR2 is SQIVND (reference sequence). The CDR3: CASRVRGQANSPLHF. The CDR3 DNA is TGTGCCAGTCGTGTAAGGGGACAGGCCAATTCACCCCTCCACTTT.

This clonotype was detected many times. The rearrangement joins TRBV12-5 to TRBJ2-5; 10 bases are shared with TRBD1. CDR3 length: 15 amino acids. Germline CDR1 reads LGHNT; CDR2 reads FRNRAP. V was clipped by 1 base and J by 8 bases; unmatched bases: 7. The CDR3 nucleotides are TGTGCTAGTGGTTTGGCCCAGGGACAGGGGAGAACCCAGTACTTC. Residues: CASGLAQGQGRTQYF.